This entry describes one T cell receptor (beta chain). The antigen remains undetermined. Positively selected for CCR7, the CD45RO-negative cells used as naive CD8 cells excluded terminally differentiated effector memory CD45RA+ cells. None of the donors, who were healthy HIV-negative adults, had recently had acute infections or vaccinations. Trimming removed 0 bases at V and 3 bases at J, with 12 bases between. The CDR3 contains 15 residues. Germline CDR1 reads MNHEY; CDR2 reads SMNVEV (reference sequence). This sample was included in a study of shared clonotypes between healthy human individuals. Study-level results: Memory subsets had estimated richness that was generally smaller than that of naive subsets. Lower generation probabilities were found for non-shared clonotypes than for those shared by all four donors.

Libraries were prepared by immunoSEQ multiplex PCR; TCRdb keeps only in-frame clonotypes and omits some of them. The sample contains approximately 590,000 clones, roughly 96% of which appear only once. Specimen: naive CD8+ T cells sorted from blood. The receptor's source is a woman in her 30s in good health. The J gene is TRBJ2-7, the V gene TRBV27; the D gene is possibly TRBD1 (6 bases). CDR3 DNA: TGTGCCAGCAGTTTATCAGAGACAGGCCTCTACGAGCAGTACTTC. This codes for CASSLSETGLYEQYF.